A single sample gave rise to the 2 T cell receptor beta chains below, sequenced in a study of identical twins. MiXCR, applied by TCRdb to the 5' RACE reads, yields one record per CDR3 protein. In the table there are over 200,000 distinct CDR3 sequences, around 10% of which are singletons. Sequenced input: memory (CD45RO+) T cells sorted from blood. Receptors were obtained from a woman in her late teens or twenties in good health.

This clonotype was seen a few times. The chain uses TRBV6-1 and TRBJ1-2; 9 bases map to TRBD1. CDR1 is MNHNS and CDR2 is SASEGT in the germline V gene. The CDR3 loop spans 14 amino acids. V gave up 2 bases and J gave up 8 bases; unmatched junction bases: 6. This chain's CDR3 is CASSETQGARGYTF. The CDR3 DNA follows: TGTGCCAGCAGTGAAACACAGGGGGCGCGGGGCTACACCTTC.

This clonotype has at least ten counts. V is TRBV6-2 or TRBV6-3 and J is TRBJ2-1; TRBD1 might be the D (6 bases). This CDR3 spans 15 amino acids. Germline V gene lookup returns CDR1 MNHEY and CDR2 SVGEGT. Trimming took off 6 bases at V and 7 bases at J, with 19 bases between the two ends. CDR3 nucleotides: TGTGCCAGCAGCCAGGGGACCAGCGAGAGTAATGAGCAGTTCTTC. Its protein is CASSQGTSESNEQFF.